The entry that follows covers one TCR beta chain sequence. Its target is unknown. The sample belongs to a study of cytomegalovirus exposure and HLA in healthy donors. Whole-study findings and limits: Highest at DRB1 and lowest at HLA-C, TCR association rates differed among HLA loci in a later analysis.

The germline V gene has CDR1 LGHNA and CDR2 YNFKEQ. This CDR3 contains 13 residues. Trimming left V 4 bases short and J 6 bases short, with 12 bases between. The PCR contained 60 Vbeta and 13 Jbeta primers. Only in-frame clones appear in the TCRdb table, and some are missing; sequencing was by immunoSEQ multiplex PCR. The repertoire table contains roughly 50,000 clones. The source is a female donor in good health and CMV-seronegative. Sequenced sample: PBMCs. The rearrangement joins TRBV4-2 to TRBJ1-2, with D uncertain. The CDR3 DNA reads as TGTGCCAGCAGCCTACCAACAGATCATGGCTACACCTTC. It specifies CASSLPTDHGYTF.